This paragraph covers one TCR beta chain sequence. Its antigen is not known. There are 11 residues in the CDR3. V was clipped by 5 bases and J by 8 bases, with 6 bases between them. Germline V gives CDR1 SEHNR, CDR2 FQNEAQ (reference sequence). This sample was included in a study of cytomegalovirus exposure and HLA in healthy donors. These donors, healthy bone marrow donors, were studied. Amplification used 60 Vbeta primers and 13 Jbeta primers. Produced via immunoSEQ multiplex PCR; TCRdb's table is partial and in-frame only. This table holds 180,000 or so clones, 77% found once. Points from the study as a whole: Later examination showed HLA-associated TCR beta chains had greater clonal expansion than equally common others. Among CMV-associated TCR beta chains, most appeared HLA-restricted in a later analysis.

This clonotype originated in a man aged 18 to 30 in good health and CMV-seronegative. Sequencing was carried out using PBMCs. The gene calls are TRBV7-9 and TRBJ1-4; D is unclear. The CDR3 sequence: CASSQQEKLFF. CDR3 DNA sequence: TGTGCCAGCAGCCAACAGGAAAAACTGTTTTTT.